This T cell receptor beta chain is drawn from a study of regulatory T cells in long-lasting Graves disease. Whole-study results and caveats: The TCR repertoire of persistent Graves' patients was less diverse than that of newly diagnosed ones.

Time point described: newly diagnosed GD, antithyroid drugs for less than 3 months. Preparation of the TCR library used RNA extracted from PBMCs. Investigators prepared the TCR beta libraries by applying iRepertoire HTBI primers and Arm-PCR of CDR3 regions. TCRdb called the multiplex PCR reads again in MiXCR, with one record for every CDR3 protein. Among more than 350,000 distinct CDR3 sequences, about 15% were seen once, and the ten largest hold roughly a sixth. CDR1 and CDR2 from the germline V gene are MNHNS and SASEGT. V was shortened by 7 bases and J by 0 bases, with 13 bases between the two germline ends. This CDR3 has 15 residues. In its sample, this clonotype was seen many times. Its antigen remains unknown. These sequences were also reported in another study, on T cells in Graves' hyperthyroidism and ophthalmopathy.

The receptor's source is a woman in her thirties with Graves disease. The chain employs TRBV6-1 and TRBJ2-1; no definite D call. The sequencing here drew on peripheral blood mononuclear cells (PBMCs), taken at new diagnosis, from a patient treated with antithyroid drugs. The CDR3 region has the DNA TGTGCCAGCAAAGTAGAAGAGAGCTCCTACAATGAGCAGTTCTTC. Residues: CASKVEESSYNEQFF.